This T cell receptor beta chain was sequenced in a study of cytomegalovirus exposure and HLA in healthy donors. Primers for the PCR totalled 60 Vbeta and 13 Jbeta. Assay used: immunoSEQ multiplex PCR; TCRdb lists only in-frame clones, some missing. The sample lists 100,000 to 150,000 clones, roughly 80% occurring once. V dropped 6 bases and J dropped 1 base, with 6 bases sitting between them. This CDR3 is 12 amino acids long. The germline V gene encodes CDR1 LNHDA and CDR2 SQIVND (reference sequence). The count of this clone is one. Its target is not known. Study observations and caveats: Published work reported that the classifier diagnosed cytomegalovirus status with high specificity and sensitivity. Follow-up analysis later connected one missense variant in DCLRE1C with trimming of TCR beta V- and J-genes. A later analysis showed that HLA-associated TCR beta chains had undergone more clonal expansion than equally common others. What was likely a sequencing artifact was a cluster of highly shared sequence variants.

The chain has TRBV19 and TRBJ1-2; D is undetermined. Sample: PBMCs. The receptor was isolated from a man aged 50 to 59 in good health and CMV-seropositive. The CDR3 nucleotides are TGTGCCAGTAGCCCCTTTAACTATGGCTACACCTTC. Translating gives CASSPFNYGYTF. The whole variable domain, remainder taken from reference TRBV19 and TRBJ1-2, is DGGITQSPKYLFRKEGQNVTLSCEQNLNHDAMYWYRQDPGQGLRLIYYSQIVNDFQKGDIAEGYSVSREKKESFPLTVTSAQKNPTAFYLCASSPFNYGYTFGSGTRLTVV.